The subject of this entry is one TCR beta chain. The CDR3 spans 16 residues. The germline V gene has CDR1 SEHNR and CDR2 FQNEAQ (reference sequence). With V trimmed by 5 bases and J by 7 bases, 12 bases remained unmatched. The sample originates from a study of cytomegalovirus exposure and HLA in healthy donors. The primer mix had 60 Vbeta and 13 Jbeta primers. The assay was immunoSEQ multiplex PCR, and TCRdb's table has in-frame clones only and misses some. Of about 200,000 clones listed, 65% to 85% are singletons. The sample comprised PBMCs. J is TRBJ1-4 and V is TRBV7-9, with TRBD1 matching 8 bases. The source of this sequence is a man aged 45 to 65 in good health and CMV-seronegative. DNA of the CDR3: TGTGCCAGCAGCATCGTCAGGGGGCGCTTGGGTGAAAAACTGTTTTTT. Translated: CASSIVRGRLGEKLFF.